This TCR beta chain stems from a study of control samples from healthy donors and cancer patients. The data were produced by immunoSEQ multiplex PCR, yet TCRdb's version contains in-frame clones alone and is incomplete. The repertoire includes tens of thousands of clones, about 89% of them detected once, and less than 8.5% sits in the top ten. V was cut by 6 bases and J by 8 bases, with 16 bases left in between. The CDR3 contains 13 residues. Germline CDR1 WSHSY, CDR2 SAAADI. The origin of this receptor is a woman aged 60-75 years in good health. This chain uses TRBV10-2 with TRBJ1-2; D remains ambiguous. Sequencing was carried out using blood. The CDR3 coding sequence is TGCGCCAGCAGAATACCGACCCGGGAGGGCTACACCTTC. This encodes CASRIPTREGYTF.